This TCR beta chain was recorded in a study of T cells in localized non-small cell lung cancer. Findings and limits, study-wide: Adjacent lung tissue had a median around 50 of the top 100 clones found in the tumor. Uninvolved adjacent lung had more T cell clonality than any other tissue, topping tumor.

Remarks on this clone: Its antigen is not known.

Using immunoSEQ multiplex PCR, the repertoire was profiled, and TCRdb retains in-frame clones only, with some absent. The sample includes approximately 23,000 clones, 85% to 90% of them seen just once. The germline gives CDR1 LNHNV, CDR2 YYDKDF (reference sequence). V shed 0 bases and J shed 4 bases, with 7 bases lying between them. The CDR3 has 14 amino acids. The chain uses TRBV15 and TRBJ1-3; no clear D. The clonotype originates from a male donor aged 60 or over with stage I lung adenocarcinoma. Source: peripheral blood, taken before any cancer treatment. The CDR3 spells CATSRDSDGNTIYF. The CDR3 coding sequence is TGTGCCACCAGCAGAGATTCAGACGGAAACACCATATATTTT.